Following are 6 T cell receptor beta chains from one sample sequenced in a study of T cell responses to AZD1222 COVID-19 vaccine. Clones were sequenced by immunoSEQ multiplex PCR, and TCRdb holds only the in-frame ones, with some missing. The data contain about 73,000 clones, roughly 89% of them seen just once; the ten biggest clones take up 9.3%. The material was peripheral blood, obtained 28 days after the second AZD1222 dose. These receptors originate from an adult who received the AZD1222 COVID-19 vaccine.

The chain carries TRBV29-1 and TRBJ2-3; 11 bases are a match to TRBD2. This CDR3 is built from 18 residues. CDR1 and CDR2 from the germline V gene are SQVTM and ANQGSEA. V was clipped by 7 bases and J by 5 bases; unmatched bases: 20. In DNA, the CDR3 is TGCAGCGCAAAACAGCTATCACTAGCGGGAGTTCGTATAGATACGCAGTATTTT. It yields the protein CSAKQLSLAGVRIDTQYF.

The chain combines TRBV6-4 with TRBJ2-2; 11 bases map to TRBD2. Unmatched junction bases numbered 6, after V lost 5 bases and J lost 1 base. CDR1 is MRHNA, CDR2 SNTAGT, per germline. This CDR3 has 17 residues. CDR3 in amino acids: CASSPTSGGQNTGELFF. In DNA, the CDR3 is TGTGCCAGCAGTCCAACTAGCGGGGGCCAGAACACCGGGGAGCTGTTTTTT.

This rearrangement joins TRBV27 to TRBJ1-1; a weak D match, TRBD1 (5 bases). This CDR3 contains 15 residues. With 3 bases removed from V and 6 bases from J, the gap between germline ends came to 17 bases. Germline V gene data show CDR1 as MNHEY and CDR2 as SMNVEV (reference sequence). Written as DNA, the CDR3 is TGTGCCAGCAGTTTCTCGGGGCCAAAGGTCCCTGAAGCTTTCTTT. This sequence encodes CASSFSGPKVPEAFF.

The chain joins TRBV18 to TRBJ2-6; tentatively, D is TRBD1 (6 bases). This CDR3 comprises 16 residues. Trimming cost V 3 bases and J 0 bases, with 9 bases left between them. Germline CDR1 and CDR2: KGHSH and LQKENI. The chain's CDR3 is CASSPWDNSGANVLTF. For the CDR3, the DNA is TGTGCCAGCTCACCGTGGGACAACTCTGGGGCCAACGTCCTGACTTTC.

The chain combines TRBV19 with TRBJ2-1; D uncertain. There are 11 residues in the CDR3. Trimming cost V 6 bases and J 4 bases, with 4 bases left between them. Looked up from germline, CDR1 is LNHDA and CDR2 is SQIVND (reference sequence). CDR3 amino acids: CASSIYNEQFF. The CDR3 nucleotides are TGTGCCAGTAGCATTTACAATGAGCAGTTCTTC. The variable domain in full, with the rest retrieved from reference TRBV19 and TRBJ2-1, is DGGITQSPKYLFRKEGQNVTLSCEQNLNHDAMYWYRQDPGQGLRLIYYSQIVNDFQKGDIAEGYSVSREKKESFPLTVTSAQKNPTAFYLCASSIYNEQFFGPGTRLTVL.

The rearrangement uses TRBV25-1 and TRBJ1-6, with D perhaps TRBD1 (5 bases). The CDR3 has 14 residues. V was shortened by 8 bases and J by 8 bases, with 16 bases between the two germline ends. Germline-derived CDR1 and CDR2 are MGHDK and SYGVNS. The CDR3 nucleotides read TGTGCCAGCTCGGGCGGGCAGGGCCATTCACCCCTCCACTTT. It is translated as CASSGGQGHSPLHF.